Following are 8 T cell receptor beta chains from one sample sequenced in a study of Ad26.COV2.S vaccination and SARS-CoV-2 variants. Treatment denoted: some 20 received Ad26.COV2.S at low or high dose, single or two shots; about 5 received placebo; per-sample allocation not given. Vaccine and placebo recipients were sampled on day 63 after the first injection. Sequenced by immunoSEQ multiplex PCR; TCRdb stores in-frame clones only, minus some. The profile shows hundreds of thousands of clones, 83% of them singletons. The sequencing used peripheral blood, collected in a trial of Ad26.COV2.S vaccine versus placebo. These receptors all come from a person between 18 and 60 years old who received the Ad26.COV2.S COVID-19 vaccine or a placebo.

The J gene is TRBJ2-1, the V gene TRBV5-4; D is uncertain. V was trimmed by 2 bases and J by 0 bases, leaving 9 bases between them. CDR3 length: 15 amino acids. Germline V gene lookup returns CDR1 SGHNT and CDR2 YYREEE (reference sequence). CDR3 bases: TGTGCCAGCAGCTTCGCGTTAAGCTCCTACAATGAGCAGTTCTTC. Translating gives CASSFALSSYNEQFF.

The chain recombines TRBV28 with TRBJ1-1; 7 positions agree with TRBD1. Per germline, CDR1 MDHEN and CDR2 SYDVKM. The CDR3 is 15 amino acids. J lost 1 base, V lost 3 bases, and 5 bases had no gene match. The CDR3 loop reads CASSLTGYKNTEAFF. The CDR3 region has the DNA TGTGCCAGCAGTTTGACAGGGTATAAGAACACTGAAGCTTTCTTT.

The rearrangement links TRBV24-1 to TRBJ2-5, with D uncertain. The ends were cut back, 1 base at V and 4 bases at J, with 9 bases in the middle. Germline CDR1 reads KGHDR; CDR2 reads SFDVKD. This CDR3 is built from 14 residues. CDR3 protein: CATSDFASRETQYF. The CDR3 nucleotides read TGTGCCACCAGTGATTTTGCGTCACGAGAGACCCAGTACTTC.

The genes are TRBV7-2 and TRBJ1-6; D perhaps matches TRBD1 (6 bases). This CDR3 contains 16 residues. Germline assignment: CDR1 SGHTA and CDR2 FQGNSA. Trimming left V 3 bases short and J 4 bases short, with 13 bases between. The DNA for the CDR3 is TGTGCCAGCAGCTTCTCCGGGACAACTTATAATTCACCCCTCCACTTT. It codes for CASSFSGTTYNSPLHF.

This clone has more than one count but fewer than ten. The rearrangement links TRBV18 to TRBJ1-5; TRBD1 is a possible D gene (5 bases). The length of the CDR3 is 14 residues. Germline V gene lookup returns CDR1 KGHSH and CDR2 LQKENI. The ends were cut back, 3 bases at V and 5 bases at J, with 11 bases in the middle. CDR3 in DNA: TGTGCCAGCTCACCTACAGGCAGGGATCAGCCCCAGCATTTT. Amino acid sequence: CASSPTGRDQPQHF.

This clone has just a few counts. The V and J genes are TRBV7-2 and TRBJ2-1, with a tentative D call TRBD2 (5 bases). The V gene lost 5 bases and the J gene lost 3 bases, with 14 bases spanning the gap. The V gene's germline CDR1 is SGHTA and CDR2 FQGNSA. This CDR3 has 15 amino acids. The CDR3 loop is CASSPQSGYYNEQFF. CDR3 sequence (DNA): TGTGCCAGCAGCCCGCAGTCGGGGTACTACAATGAGCAGTTCTTC.

In its sample, this clone was seen a few times. The chain uses TRBV6-5 and TRBJ1-2; D uncertain. The V end was cut by 0 bases, the J end by 8 bases, with 13 bases between. Per germline, CDR1 MNHEY and CDR2 SVGAGI. This CDR3 contains 14 residues. The CDR3 DNA sequence: TGTGCCAGCAGTTACTCGGAGAGGGCCGGGGGCTACACCTTC. Translated, it gives CASSYSERAGGYTF.

The rearrangement joins TRBV4-1 to TRBJ2-3; 10 bases are shared with TRBD1. J lost 4 bases, V lost 3 bases, and 13 bases had no gene match. The germline V gene has CDR1 MGHRA and CDR2 YSYEKL. The CDR3 covers 18 residues. The DNA for the CDR3 is TGCGCCAGCAGCCAGGTCCTCCGGGACAGGGGATTGGCAGATACGCAGTATTTT. The encoded protein is CASSQVLRDRGLADTQYF.